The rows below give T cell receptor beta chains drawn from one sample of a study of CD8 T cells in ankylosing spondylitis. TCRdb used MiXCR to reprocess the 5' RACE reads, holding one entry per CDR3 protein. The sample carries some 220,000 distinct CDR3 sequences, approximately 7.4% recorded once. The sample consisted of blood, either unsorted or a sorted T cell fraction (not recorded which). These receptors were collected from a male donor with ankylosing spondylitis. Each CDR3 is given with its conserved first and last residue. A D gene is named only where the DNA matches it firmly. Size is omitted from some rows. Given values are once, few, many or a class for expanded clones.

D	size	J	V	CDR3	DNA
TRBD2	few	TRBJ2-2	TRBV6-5	CASSSGTSATGELFF	TGTGCCAGCAGTTCCGGGACTAGCGCCACCGGGGAGCTGTTTTTT
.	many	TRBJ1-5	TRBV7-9	CASSPTGAGFQPQHF	TGTGCCAGCAGCCCCACCGGGGCGGGATTTCAGCCCCAGCATTTT
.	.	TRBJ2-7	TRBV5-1	CASSLVFAEQYF	TGCGCCAGCAGCTTGGTTTTTGCCGAGCAGTACTTC
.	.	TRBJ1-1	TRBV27	CASSLSWTRNTEAFF	TGTGCCAGCAGTTTATCGTGGACGCGGAACACTGAAGCTTTCTTT
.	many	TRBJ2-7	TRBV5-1	CASSSDRGTSRPLFSYEQYF	TGCGCCAGCAGCTCGGACAGGGGGACTAGCAGGCCCTTATTCTCCTACGAGCAGTACTTC
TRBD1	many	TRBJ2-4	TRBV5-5	CASSLAGAGGRFGNIQYF	TGTGCCAGCAGCTTGGCTGGGGCAGGGGGACGTTTTGGTAACATTCAGTACTTC
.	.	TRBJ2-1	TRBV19	CASSKSRTILSYNEQFF	TGTGCCAGTAGTAAGAGTCGGACCATCCTCTCCTACAATGAGCAGTTCTTC
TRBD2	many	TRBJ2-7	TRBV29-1	CSVRLAGIHEQYF	TGCAGCGTTAGACTAGCGGGAATCCACGAGCAGTACTTC
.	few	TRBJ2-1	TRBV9	CASSVGSGTYNEQFF	TGTGCCAGCAGCGTAGGGTCAGGAACCTACAATGAGCAGTTCTTC
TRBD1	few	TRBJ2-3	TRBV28	CASSFLGTENTDTQYF	TGTGCCAGCAGTTTTCTCGGGACAGAGAACACAGATACGCAGTATTTT
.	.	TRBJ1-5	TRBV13	CASSTRTGNQPQHF	TGTGCCAGCAGCACCCGGACAGGCAATCAGCCCCAGCATTTT
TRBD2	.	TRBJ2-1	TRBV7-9	CASSLGLAGDNEQFF	TGTGCCAGCAGCTTAGGACTAGCGGGGGACAATGAGCAGTTCTTC
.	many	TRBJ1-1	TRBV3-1	CASSLWTAHTEAFF	TGTGCCAGCAGCCTTTGGACGGCTCACACTGAAGCTTTCTTT
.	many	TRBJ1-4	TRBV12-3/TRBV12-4	CASSETGLSEEKLFF	TGTGCCAGCAGTGAAACAGGGCTATCAGAGGAAAAACTGTTTTTT
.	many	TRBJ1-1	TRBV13	CASSLGRLTTEAFF	TGTGCCAGCAGCTTAGGCAGGTTAACCACTGAAGCTTTCTTT
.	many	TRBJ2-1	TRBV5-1	CASSPNYQPYNEQFF	TGCGCCAGCAGCCCCAACTATCAACCCTACAATGAGCAGTTCTTC
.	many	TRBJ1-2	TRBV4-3	CASSPSTGHYGYTF	TGCGCCAGCAGCCCAAGTACAGGGCACTATGGCTACACCTTC
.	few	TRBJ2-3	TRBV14	CASSHPPDTQYF	TGTGCCAGCAGCCATCCGCCAGATACGCAGTATTTT
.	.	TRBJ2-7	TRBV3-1	CASSQDRRLGPYEQYF	TGTGCCAGCAGCCAAGATAGGCGGTTGGGACCCTACGAGCAGTACTTC
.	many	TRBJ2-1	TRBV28	CASSPRTFNEQFF	TGTGCCAGCAGTCCCAGGACATTTAATGAGCAGTTCTTC
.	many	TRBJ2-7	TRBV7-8	CASSLRLWDEQYF	TGTGCCAGCAGCTTGCGCCTCTGGGACGAGCAGTACTTC
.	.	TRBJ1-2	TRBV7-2	CASSFAGGDYGYTF	TGTGCCAGCAGCTTCGCCGGGGGGGACTATGGCTACACCTTC
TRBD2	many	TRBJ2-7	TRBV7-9	CASRQLAGVDEQYF	TGTGCCAGCAGGCAACTAGCGGGAGTGGACGAGCAGTACTTC
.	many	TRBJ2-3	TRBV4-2	CASSQEEFRPGADTQYF	TGTGCCAGCAGCCAAGAAGAGTTCAGGCCGGGCGCAGATACGCAGTATTTT
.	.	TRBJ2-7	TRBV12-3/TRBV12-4	CASTLRGSGYEQYF	TGTGCCAGCACTTTGAGGGGTTCGGGCTACGAGCAGTACTTC
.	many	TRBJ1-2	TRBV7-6	CASSLGPPNYGYTF	TGTGCCAGCAGCTTAGGGCCTCCTAACTATGGCTACACCTTC
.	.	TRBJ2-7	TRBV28	CASSFPRAYEQYF	TGTGCCAGCAGTTTTCCTCGGGCCTACGAGCAGTACTTC
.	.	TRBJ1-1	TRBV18	CASSPLGGRVTEAFF	TGTGCCAGCTCGCCCCTTGGTGGCAGGGTCACTGAAGCTTTCTTT
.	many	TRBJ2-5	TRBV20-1	CSARVAAQETQYF	TGCAGTGCTAGAGTAGCGGCCCAAGAGACCCAGTACTTC
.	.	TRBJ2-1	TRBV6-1	CASRRTAYNEQFF	TGTGCCAGCAGGCGGACCGCCTACAATGAGCAGTTCTTC
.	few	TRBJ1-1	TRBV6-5	CASSYSIEGRDTEAFF	TGTGCCAGCAGTTACTCGATAGAGGGGAGGGACACTGAAGCTTTCTTT
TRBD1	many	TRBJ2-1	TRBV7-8	CASSNRDREGNEQFF	TGTGCCAGCTCAAATCGGGACAGGGAGGGGAATGAGCAGTTCTTC
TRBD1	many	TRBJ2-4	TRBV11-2	CASSLYYRGPLKNIQYF	TGTGCCAGCAGCTTATACTACAGGGGGCCGTTAAAAAACATTCAGTACTTC
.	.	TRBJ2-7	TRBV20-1	CSARGGSAYEQYF	TGCAGTGCTAGAGGTGGATCCGCCTACGAGCAGTACTTC
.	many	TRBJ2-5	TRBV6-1	CASGGDGVVGQETQYF	TGTGCCAGCGGAGGAGACGGCGTGGTAGGTCAAGAGACCCAGTACTTC
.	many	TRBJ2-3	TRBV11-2	CASSLALTKYTDTQYF	TGTGCCAGCAGCTTAGCACTAACGAAGTACACAGATACGCAGTATTTT
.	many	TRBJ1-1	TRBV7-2	CASSLSGVNTEAFF	TGTGCCAGCAGCTTATCGGGGGTGAACACTGAAGCTTTCTTT
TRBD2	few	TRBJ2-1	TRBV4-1	CASSQMGLAGGPGFYNEQFF	TGCGCCAGCAGCCAAATGGGACTAGCGGGAGGGCCAGGTTTCTACAATGAGCAGTTCTTC
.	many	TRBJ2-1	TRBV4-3	CASSPEVRAHEQFF	TGCGCCAGCAGCCCAGAAGTAAGGGCCCATGAGCAGTTCTTC
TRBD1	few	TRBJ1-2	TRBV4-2	CASSHGVGTGGPNYGYTF	TGTGCCAGCAGCCATGGAGTCGGGACAGGGGGCCCTAACTATGGCTACACCTTC
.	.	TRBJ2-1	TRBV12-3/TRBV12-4	CASTGGLNDTKSSYNEQFF	TGTGCCAGCACCGGCGGACTAAACGATACCAAGAGCTCCTACAATGAGCAGTTCTTC
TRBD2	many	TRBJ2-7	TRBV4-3	CASSQDIGGANEQYF	TGCGCCAGCAGCCAAGATATCGGGGGGGCCAATGAGCAGTACTTC
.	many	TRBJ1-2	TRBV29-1	CSIRPLLTSDYGYTF	TGCAGCATACGGCCGTTATTGACATCAGACTATGGCTACACCTTC
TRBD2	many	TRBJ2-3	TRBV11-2	CASSLQGFRTSGEDTQYF	TGTGCCAGCAGCTTACAGGGTTTTCGGACTAGCGGTGAAGATACGCAGTATTTT
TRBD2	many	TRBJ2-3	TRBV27	CASSGLAVDTDTQYF	TGTGCCAGCAGTGGACTAGCGGTAGACACAGATACGCAGTATTTT
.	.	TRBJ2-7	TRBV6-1	CASNDDVSYEQYF	TGTGCCAGCAACGACGACGTCTCCTACGAGCAGTACTTC
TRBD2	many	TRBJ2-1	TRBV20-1	CSAQPGLAPRTSYNEQFF	TGCAGTGCTCAACCGGGACTAGCTCCTCGAACCTCCTACAATGAGCAGTTCTTC
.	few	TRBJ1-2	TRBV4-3	CASSRSGREGFGYTF	TGCGCCAGCAGCCGATCGGGCAGGGAGGGGTTTGGCTACACCTTC
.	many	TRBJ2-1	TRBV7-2	CASSPGGGHEQFF	TGTGCCAGCAGCCCCGGTGGAGGACATGAGCAGTTCTTC
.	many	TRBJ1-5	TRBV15	CATSRGGQPQHF	TGTGCCACCAGCAGAGGGGGTCAGCCCCAGCATTTT
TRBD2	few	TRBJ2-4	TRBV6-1	CAVGLAGGKNIQYF	TGTGCCGTGGGACTAGCGGGAGGCAAAAACATTCAGTACTTC
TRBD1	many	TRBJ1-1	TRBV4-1	CASSSATGLAFF	TGCGCCAGCAGCTCTGCGACAGGGTTAGCTTTCTTT
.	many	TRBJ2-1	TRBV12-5	CASGSRGTPYNEQFF	TGTGCTAGTGGCTCCCGGGGGACGCCCTACAATGAGCAGTTCTTC
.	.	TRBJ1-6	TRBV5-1	CASSFPGRGNSPLHF	TGCGCCAGCAGCTTCCCCGGACGGGGAAATTCACCCCTCCACTTT